The source of this T cell receptor (beta chain) is a study of vaccination and CD4 T cells after COVID-19. The assay that was used to sequence DNA from cultured CD4+ T cells was the Oncomine TCR Beta short-read assay. TCRdb reanalysed the PCR reads using MiXCR and keeps one entry per CDR3 protein. The repertoire holds 7,500 to 10,000 distinct CDR3 sequences, with roughly two thirds as singletons. On this clonotype: The antigen is undetermined.

Treatment indicated: 10-day PBMC culture with coronavirus spike peptide pools or control peptides (ViraFEST assay). Following expansion of antigen-specific T cells with peptide pools, ViraFEST then sequenced TCRs. V lost 4 bases and J lost 6; bases outside the gene matches: 4. The CDR3 extends over 15 amino acids. CDR1 is SNHLY and CDR2 is FYNNEI in the germline V gene. The TCR sequence derives from a human donor who had recovered from COVID-19. The chain is built from TRBV2 and TRBJ1-5, with 12 bases identical to TRBD1. The specimen sequenced was CD4+ T cells from blood, cultured in vitro. The DNA for the CDR3 is TGTGCCAGCAGTGTGGGGACAGGGGGCTTTCAGCCCCAGCATTTT. This translates into CASSVGTGGFQPQHF.